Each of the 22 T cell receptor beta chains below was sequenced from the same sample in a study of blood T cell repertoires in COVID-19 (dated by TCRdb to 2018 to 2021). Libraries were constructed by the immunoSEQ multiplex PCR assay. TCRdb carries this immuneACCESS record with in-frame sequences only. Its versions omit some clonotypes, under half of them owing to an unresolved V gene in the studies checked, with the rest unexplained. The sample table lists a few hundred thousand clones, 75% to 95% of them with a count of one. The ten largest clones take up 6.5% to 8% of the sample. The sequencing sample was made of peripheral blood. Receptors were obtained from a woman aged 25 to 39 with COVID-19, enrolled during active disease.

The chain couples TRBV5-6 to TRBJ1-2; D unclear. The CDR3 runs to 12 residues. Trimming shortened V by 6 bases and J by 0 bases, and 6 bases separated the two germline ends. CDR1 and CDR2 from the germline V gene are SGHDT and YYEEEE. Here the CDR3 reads CASKTTNYGYTF. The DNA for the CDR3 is TGTGCCAGCAAGACTACTAACTATGGCTACACCTTC.

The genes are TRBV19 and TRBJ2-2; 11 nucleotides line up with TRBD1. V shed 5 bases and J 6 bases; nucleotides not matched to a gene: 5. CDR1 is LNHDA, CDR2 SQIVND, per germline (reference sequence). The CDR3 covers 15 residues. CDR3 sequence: CASSWTGGKAGELFF. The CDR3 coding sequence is TGTGCCAGTAGTTGGACAGGGGGCAAAGCCGGGGAGCTGTTTTTT.

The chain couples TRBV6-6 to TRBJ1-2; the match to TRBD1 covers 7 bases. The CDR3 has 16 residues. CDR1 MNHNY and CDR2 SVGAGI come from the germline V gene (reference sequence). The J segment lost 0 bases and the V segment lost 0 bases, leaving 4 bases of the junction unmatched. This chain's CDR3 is CASSYSGDSPNYGYTF. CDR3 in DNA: TGTGCCAGCAGTTACTCGGGGGACAGCCCTAACTATGGCTACACCTTC.

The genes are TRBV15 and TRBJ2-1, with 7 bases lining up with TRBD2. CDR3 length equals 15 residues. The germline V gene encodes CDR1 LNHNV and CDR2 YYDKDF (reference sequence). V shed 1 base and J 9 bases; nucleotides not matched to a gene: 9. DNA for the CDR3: TGTGCCACCAGCAGAGCGCGGGAGCCCGTTAGTGAGCAGTTCTTC. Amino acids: CATSRAREPVSEQFF.

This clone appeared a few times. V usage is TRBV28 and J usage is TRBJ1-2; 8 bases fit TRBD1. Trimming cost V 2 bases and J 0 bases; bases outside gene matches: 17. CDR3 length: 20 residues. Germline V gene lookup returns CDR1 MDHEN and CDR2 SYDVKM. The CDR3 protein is CASSLGFSFAGGYSNYGYTF. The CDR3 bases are TGTGCCAGCAGTTTAGGGTTCTCATTCGCAGGGGGCTACTCTAACTATGGCTACACCTTC.

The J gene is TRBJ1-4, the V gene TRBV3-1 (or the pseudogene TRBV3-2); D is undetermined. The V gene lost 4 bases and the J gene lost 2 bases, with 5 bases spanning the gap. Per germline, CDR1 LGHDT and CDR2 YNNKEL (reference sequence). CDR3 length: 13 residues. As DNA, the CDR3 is TGTGCCAGCAGCCCTCTTACTAATGAAAAACTGTTTTTT. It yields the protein CASSPLTNEKLFF.

Here the CDR3 reads CASSQDSGTRSYNEQFF. DNA for the CDR3: TGTGCCAGCAGCCAAGATTCGGGGACTAGGTCCTACAATGAGCAGTTCTTC. The chain uses TRBV3-1 (or the pseudogene TRBV3-2) and TRBJ2-1; 8 bases match TRBD2. The CDR3 consists of 17 residues. After removal of 0 bases from V and 1 base from J, the junction contained 5 bases not matched to a gene. Germline V gene sequence: CDR1 LGHDT, CDR2 YNNKEL (reference sequence).

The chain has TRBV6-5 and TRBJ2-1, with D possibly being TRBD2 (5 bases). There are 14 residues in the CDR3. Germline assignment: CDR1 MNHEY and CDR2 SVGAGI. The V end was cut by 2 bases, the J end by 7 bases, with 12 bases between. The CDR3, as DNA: TGTGCCAGCAGTTACGAGGGAACTCGGAATGAGCAGTTCTTC. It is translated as CASSYEGTRNEQFF.

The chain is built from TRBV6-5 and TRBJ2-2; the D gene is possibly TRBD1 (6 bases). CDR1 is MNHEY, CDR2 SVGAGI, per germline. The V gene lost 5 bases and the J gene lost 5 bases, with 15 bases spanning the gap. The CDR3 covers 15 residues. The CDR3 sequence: CASSPRQVETGELFF. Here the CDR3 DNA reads TGTGCCAGCAGTCCCCGACAGGTGGAGACCGGGGAGCTGTTTTTT.

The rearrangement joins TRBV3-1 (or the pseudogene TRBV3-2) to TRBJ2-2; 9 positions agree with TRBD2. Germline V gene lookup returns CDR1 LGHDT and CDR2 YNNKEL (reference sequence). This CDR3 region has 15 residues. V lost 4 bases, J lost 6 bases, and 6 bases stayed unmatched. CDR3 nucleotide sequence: TGTGCCAGCAGCCGACTGGGACTAGCCTCCGGGGAGCTGTTTTTT. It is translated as CASSRLGLASGELFF.

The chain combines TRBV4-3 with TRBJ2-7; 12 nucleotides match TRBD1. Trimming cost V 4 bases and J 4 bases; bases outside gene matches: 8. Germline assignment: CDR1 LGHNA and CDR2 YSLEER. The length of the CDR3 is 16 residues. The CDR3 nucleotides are TGCGCCAGCAGCCCTCAGGGGACAGGGGGCGGGTACGAGCAGTACTTC. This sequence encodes CASSPQGTGGGYEQYF.

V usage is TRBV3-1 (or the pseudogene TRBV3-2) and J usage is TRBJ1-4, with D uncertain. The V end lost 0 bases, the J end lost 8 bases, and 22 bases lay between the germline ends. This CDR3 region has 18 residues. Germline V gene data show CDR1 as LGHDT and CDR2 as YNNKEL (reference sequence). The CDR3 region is CASSQESDPLATEEKLFF. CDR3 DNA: TGTGCCAGCAGCCAAGAGAGTGACCCTCTGGCCACGGAGGAAAAACTGTTTTTT.

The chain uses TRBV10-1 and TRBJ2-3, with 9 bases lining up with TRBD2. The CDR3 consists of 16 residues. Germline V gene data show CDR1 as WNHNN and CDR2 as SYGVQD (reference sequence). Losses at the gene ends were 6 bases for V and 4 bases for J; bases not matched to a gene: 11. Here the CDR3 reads CASSHPGLAGSDTQYF. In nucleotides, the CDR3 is TGCGCCAGCAGCCACCCCGGGCTAGCGGGATCAGATACGCAGTATTTT.

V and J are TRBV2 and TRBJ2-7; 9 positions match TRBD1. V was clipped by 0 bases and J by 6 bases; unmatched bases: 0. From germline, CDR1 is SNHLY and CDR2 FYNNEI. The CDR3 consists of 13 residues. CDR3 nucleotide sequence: TGTGCCAGCAGTGAAGCGGACAGGGGCGAGCAGTACTTC. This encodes CASSEADRGEQYF.

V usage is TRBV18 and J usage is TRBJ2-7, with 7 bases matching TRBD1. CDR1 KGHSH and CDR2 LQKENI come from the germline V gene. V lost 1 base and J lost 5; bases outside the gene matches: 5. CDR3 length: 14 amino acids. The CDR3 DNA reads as TGTGCCAGCTCACCACGCGAGGGGGCGAACGAGCAGTACTTC. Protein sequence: CASSPREGANEQYF.

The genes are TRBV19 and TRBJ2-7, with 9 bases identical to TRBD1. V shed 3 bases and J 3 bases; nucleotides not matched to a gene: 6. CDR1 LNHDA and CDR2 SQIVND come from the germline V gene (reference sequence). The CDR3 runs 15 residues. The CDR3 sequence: CASSIMGDRVYEQYF. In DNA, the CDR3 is TGTGCCAGTAGTATCATGGGGGACAGGGTCTACGAGCAGTACTTC.

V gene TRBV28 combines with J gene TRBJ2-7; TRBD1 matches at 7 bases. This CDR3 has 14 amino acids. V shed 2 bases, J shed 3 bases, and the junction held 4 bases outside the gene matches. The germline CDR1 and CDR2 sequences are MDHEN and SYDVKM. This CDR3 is CASSLPTGNYEQYF. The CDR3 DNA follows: TGTGCCAGCAGTTTACCGACAGGGAACTACGAGCAGTACTTC.

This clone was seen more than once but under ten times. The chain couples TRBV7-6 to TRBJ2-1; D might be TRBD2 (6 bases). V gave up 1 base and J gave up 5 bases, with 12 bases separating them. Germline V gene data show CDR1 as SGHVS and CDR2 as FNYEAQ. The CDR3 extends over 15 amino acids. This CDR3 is CASSLGWGDDNEQFF. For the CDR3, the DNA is TGTGCCAGCAGCTTAGGCTGGGGGGACGACAATGAGCAGTTCTTC.

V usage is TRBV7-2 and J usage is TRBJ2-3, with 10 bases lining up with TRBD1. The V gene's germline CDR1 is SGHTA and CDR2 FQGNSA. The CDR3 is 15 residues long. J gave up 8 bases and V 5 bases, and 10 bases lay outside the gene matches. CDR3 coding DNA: TGTGCCAGCAGCCCTCCCGGGACAGGGGCGTTTACGCAGTATTTT. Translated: CASSPPGTGAFTQYF.

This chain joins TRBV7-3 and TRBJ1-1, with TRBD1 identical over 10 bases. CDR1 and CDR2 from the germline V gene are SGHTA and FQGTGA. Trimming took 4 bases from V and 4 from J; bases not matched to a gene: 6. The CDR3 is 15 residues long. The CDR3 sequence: CASSSAGTGVTEAFF. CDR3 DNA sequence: TGTGCCAGCAGCTCGGCGGGGACAGGGGTCACTGAAGCTTTCTTT.

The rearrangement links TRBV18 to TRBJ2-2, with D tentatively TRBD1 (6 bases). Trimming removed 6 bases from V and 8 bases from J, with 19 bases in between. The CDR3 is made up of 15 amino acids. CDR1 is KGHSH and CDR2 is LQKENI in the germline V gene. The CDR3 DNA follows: TGTGCCAGCTCCCCGGCACAGGGAGTAACTGGGGAGCTGTTTTTT. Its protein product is CASSPAQGVTGELFF.

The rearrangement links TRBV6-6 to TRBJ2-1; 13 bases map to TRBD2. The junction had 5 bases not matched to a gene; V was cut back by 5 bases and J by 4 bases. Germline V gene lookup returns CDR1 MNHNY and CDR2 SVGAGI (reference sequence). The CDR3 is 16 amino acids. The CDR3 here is CASSLSGLAGYNEQFF. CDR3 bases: TGTGCCAGCAGTCTCTCGGGACTAGCGGGGTACAATGAGCAGTTCTTC.